The clone carrying this T cell receptor (beta chain) appeared a few times. Its antigen is undetermined. CDR1 is MNHEY, CDR2 SMNVEV, per germline (reference sequence). The length of the CDR3 is 18 residues. Trimming removed 0 bases from V and 2 bases from J; junction bases left unmatched: 13. The sample originates from a study of cytomegalovirus exposure and HLA in healthy donors. Study information: Out of 170 million or so T cells, an earlier analysis found roughly 100 million unique TCR beta sequences in total. Falling in the Caucasian-associated ancestry cluster were approximately 86% of 398 genotyped donors.

PCR amplification relied on 60 Vbeta primers (plus 13 Jbeta primers). This table comes from immunoSEQ multiplex PCR, and its TCRdb copy is limited to in-frame clones, with some not included. The data show roughly 170,000 clones, 80% seen once. Study-wide points: The likely origin of a cluster of highly shared sequence variants was a sequencing artifact.

Every donor was a healthy person donating bone marrow. This sequence joins TRBV27 and TRBJ2-7, with 7 bases matching TRBD1. The clonotype originates from a woman in her 50s in good health and CMV-seropositive. The specimen sequenced was PBMCs. CDR3 bases: TGTGCCAGCAGTTTATCTATCGCAGGACAGGACCTTACCTACGAGCAGTACTTC. It is translated as CASSLSIAGQDLTYEQYF.